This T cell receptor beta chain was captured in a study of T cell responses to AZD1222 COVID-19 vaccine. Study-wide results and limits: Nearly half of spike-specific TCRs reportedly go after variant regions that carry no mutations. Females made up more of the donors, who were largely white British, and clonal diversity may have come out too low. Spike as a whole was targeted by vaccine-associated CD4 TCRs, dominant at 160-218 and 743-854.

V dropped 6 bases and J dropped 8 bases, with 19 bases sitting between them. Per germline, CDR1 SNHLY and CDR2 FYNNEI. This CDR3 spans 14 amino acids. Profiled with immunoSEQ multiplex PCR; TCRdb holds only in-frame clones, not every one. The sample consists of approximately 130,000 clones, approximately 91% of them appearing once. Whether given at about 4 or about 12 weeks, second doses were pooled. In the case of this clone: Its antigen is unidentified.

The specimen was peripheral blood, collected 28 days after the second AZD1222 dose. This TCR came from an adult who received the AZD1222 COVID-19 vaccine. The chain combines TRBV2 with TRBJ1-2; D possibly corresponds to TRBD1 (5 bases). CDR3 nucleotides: TGTGCCAGCAGCCGGGTCAGGGAGGTGGAGGGCTACACCTTC. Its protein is CASSRVREVEGYTF. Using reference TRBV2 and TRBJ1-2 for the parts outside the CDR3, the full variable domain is EPEVTQTPSHQVTQMGQEVILRCVPISNHLYFYWYRQILGQKVEFLVSFYNNEISEKSEIFDDQFSVERPDGSNFTLKIRSTKLEDSAMYFCASSRVREVEGYTFGSGTRLTVV.